This T cell receptor (beta chain) derives from a study of glioma-infiltrating T cells. CDR3 length equals 16 residues. Trimming cost V 4 bases and J 5 bases; bases outside gene matches: 9. Germline V gene data show CDR1 as KGHDR and CDR2 as SFDVKD. Using RNA template, CDR3s of TCR alpha and beta were amplified with iRepertoire arm-PCR. One-step reverse transcription and amplification started from approximately 100-400 ng of tissue mRNA or PBMC total RNA. TCRdb itself ran the multiplex PCR reads through MiXCR, one entry per CDR3 protein. The sample carries under 150,000 distinct CDR3 sequences, approximately 26% recorded once. General observations from the study: Very few CDR3 sequences were shared between tissue and blood. Tissue-blood divergence was below expectation in non-neoplastic patients, above in gliomas.

Concerning this clonotype itself: Its antigen is as yet unknown.

This chain links TRBV24-1 with TRBJ2-3; 9 nucleotides agree with TRBD2. The sequencing input was glioma tissue, nonneoplastic brain tissue, or PBMCs (not recorded which). The receptor was derived from a human donor with low-grade glioma or glioblastoma, undergoing nonglioma brain surgery, or in good health (not recorded which). This CDR3 reads CATSDPERGAKDTQYF. In DNA, the CDR3 is TGTGCCACCAGTGACCCGGAGCGGGGGGCCAAAGATACGCAGTATTTT.